The sequence of this T cell receptor beta chain was determined in a study of cytomegalovirus exposure and HLA in healthy donors. Trimming cost V 9 bases and J 5 bases; bases outside gene matches: 13. The CDR3 spans 14 residues. Per the germline V gene, CDR1 is SGHNT and CDR2 is YYREEE (reference sequence). The primer mix had 60 Vbeta and 13 Jbeta primers. Using immunoSEQ multiplex PCR, the repertoire was profiled, and TCRdb retains in-frame clones only, with some absent. The data show a few hundred thousand clones, roughly two thirds seen once. The sequenced sample consisted of PBMCs. The TCR comes from a female donor in good health and CMV-seronegative. This chain connects TRBV5-4 to TRBJ2-7; 8 bases align to TRBD1. CDR3 amino acids: CATRPDRDKHEQYF. The CDR3 DNA sequence: TGTGCCACCAGACCGGACAGGGACAAGCACGAGCAGTACTTC.